The sequence of this TCR beta chain was determined in a study of cytomegalovirus exposure and HLA in healthy donors. PCR amplification relied on 60 Vbeta primers (plus 13 Jbeta primers). Only in-frame clones appear in the TCRdb table, and some are missing; sequencing was by immunoSEQ multiplex PCR. The data hold 140,000 to 150,000 clones, with around three quarters observed a single time. The germline CDR1 and CDR2 sequences are MDHEN and SYDVKM. CDR3 length equals 14 residues. The V end was cut by 8 bases, the J end by 2 bases, with 15 bases between. The rearrangement uses TRBV28 and TRBJ1-2; D possibly corresponds to TRBD1 (6 bases). The sequenced sample consisted of PBMCs. The sequence was collected from a woman in her sixties or seventies in good health and CMV-seropositive. This CDR3 reads CASRPLRGNYGYTF. Here the CDR3 DNA reads TGTGCCAGCCGTCCCCTTAGGGGGAACTATGGCTACACCTTC.